This note documents a single T cell receptor beta chain sequence. Sequenced by immunoSEQ multiplex PCR; TCRdb stores in-frame clones only, minus some. Counted here are over 250,000 clones, approximately 89% occurring once; the ten biggest clones make up roughly a tenth. The sample is drawn from a study of blood T cell repertoires in COVID-19. This CDR3 is 16 amino acids long. CDR1 SGHRS and CDR2 YFSETQ come from the germline V gene. The V gene end was trimmed by 4 bases and the J gene end by 2 bases; junction bases not matched to a gene: 8. The V gene is TRBV5-1, the J gene TRBJ1-5; 8 nucleotides agree with TRBD1. The specimen was peripheral blood. The clonotype was recovered from a woman between 70 and 85 years old with COVID-19, enrolled during active disease. CDR3 nucleotides: TGCGCCAGCAGCGCAGGACAGGGCGAAGGCAATCAGCCCCAGCATTTT. It codes for CASSAGQGEGNQPQHF.